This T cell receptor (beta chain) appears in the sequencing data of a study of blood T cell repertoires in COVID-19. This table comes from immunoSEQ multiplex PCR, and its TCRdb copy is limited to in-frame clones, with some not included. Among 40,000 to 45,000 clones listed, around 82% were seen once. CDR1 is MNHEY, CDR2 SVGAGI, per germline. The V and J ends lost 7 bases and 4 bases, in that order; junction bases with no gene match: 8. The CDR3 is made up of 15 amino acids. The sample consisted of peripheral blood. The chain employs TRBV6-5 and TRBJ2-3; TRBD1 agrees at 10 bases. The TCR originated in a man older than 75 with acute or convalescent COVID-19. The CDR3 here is CASTSGQGLSDTQYF. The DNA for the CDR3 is TGTGCCAGCACCTCGGGACAGGGGTTGTCAGATACGCAGTATTTT.